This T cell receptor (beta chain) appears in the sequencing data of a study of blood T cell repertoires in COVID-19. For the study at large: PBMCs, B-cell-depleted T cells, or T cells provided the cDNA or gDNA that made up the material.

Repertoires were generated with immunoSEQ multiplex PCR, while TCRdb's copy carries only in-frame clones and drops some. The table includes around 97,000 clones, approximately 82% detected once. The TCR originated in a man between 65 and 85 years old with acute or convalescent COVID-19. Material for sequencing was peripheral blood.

CDR3 sequence: CATSRDRAEGMYNSPLHF. CDR3 bases: TGTGCCACCAGCAGAGACAGGGCGGAGGGGATGTATAATTCACCCCTCCACTTT. The chain recombines TRBV15 with TRBJ1-6; the D gene is possibly TRBD1 (5 bases). Germline V gives CDR1 LNHNV, CDR2 YYDKDF (reference sequence). The V end was cut by 0 bases, the J end by 4 bases, with 16 bases between. The CDR3 is 18 residues long.